A selection of T cell receptor beta chains follows, all from one sample in a study of chemoradiotherapy in HPV16-positive cancers. The repertoire was sequenced with immunoSEQ multiplex PCR; TCRdb's copy has only in-frame clones and lacks some. The sample records approximately 8,300 clones, approximately 80% being singletons. This specimen was collected from a patient who underwent chemoradiotherapy. Source of these receptors: a human donor with HPV-associated anogenital cancer. Each CDR3 is given with its conserved first and last residue. The D gene is left open where the match is weak. Where a row states a size, it is once, few, many or the class of an expanded clone; other rows omit it.

d_call	v_call	j_call	clone_size	cdr3_nt	cdr3_aa
-	TRBV19	TRBJ2-1	-	TGTGCCAGTAGGTGGCGGGGAGAGTTGAATGAGCAGTTCTTC	CASRWRGELNEQFF
TRBD1	TRBV27	TRBJ1-2	-	TGTGCCAGCAGACGGGACAGTTGGGGGGCCTATGGCTACACCTTC	CASRRDSWGAYGYTF
-	TRBV2	TRBJ2-1	-	TGTGCCAGCAATCGAAGGGAAGGTGAGCAGTTCTTC	CASNRREGEQFF
-	TRBV4-1	TRBJ1-6	-	TGCGCCAGCAGCCAACAGGGAAGGGACTGGGGTCATTCACCCCTCCACTTT	CASSQQGRDWGHSPLHF
TRBD1	TRBV7-9	TRBJ1-1	-	TGTGCCAGCAGCCCACCTTACAGGGGCACTGAAGCTTTCTTT	CASSPPYRGTEAFF
TRBD1	TRBV4-2	TRBJ1-1	-	TGTGCCAGCAGCCCAAGACAGGGGGTCGGGAACACTGAAGCTTTCTTT	CASSPRQGVGNTEAFF
-	TRBV7-7	TRBJ1-5	few	TGTGCTAGCGGGCGAGGAAACTATAGCAATCAGCCCCAGCATTTT	CASGRGNYSNQPQHF
-	TRBV11-3	TRBJ2-7	-	TGTGCCAGCAGCTTAGATACTTGCGGGGGCCACTCCTACGAGCAGTACTTC	CASSLDTCGGHSYEQYF
-	TRBV6-1	TRBJ2-7	-	TGTGCCAGTTATGGGACTGGACTCAACGAGCAGTACTTC	CASYGTGLNEQYF
TRBD2	TRBV5-8	TRBJ2-7	-	TGTGCCAGCAGCACGGGACTAGCGGGGGGCTACTACTCCTACGAGCAGTACTTC	CASSTGLAGGYYSYEQYF
-	TRBV11-3	TRBJ2-1	-	TGTGCCAGCAGCTTAGACAGTCACAATGAGCAGTTCTTC	CASSLDSHNEQFF
-	TRBV9	TRBJ1-1	-	TGTGCCAGCAGCCCCCGGTTAGAAGGGGCTGAAGCTTTCTTT	CASSPRLEGAEAFF
-	TRBV2	TRBJ2-5	-	TGTGCCAGCAGTCCGGTCGGACATGTCGAAGAGACCCAGTACTTC	CASSPVGHVEETQYF
-	TRBV27	TRBJ2-7	-	TGTGCCAGCAGTTTAAAAGGGGACTCCCAATACGAGCAGTACTTC	CASSLKGDSQYEQYF
-	TRBV5-5	TRBJ2-7	-	TGTGCCAGCAGCTTGGACGGCACACAGCCTCTACCTCACGAGCAGTACTTC	CASSLDGTQPLPHEQYF
-	TRBV5-1	TRBJ2-2	few	TGCGCCAGCAGTTCCTCGGATCCCACCGGGGAGCTGTTTTTT	CASSSSDPTGELFF
-	TRBV2	TRBJ2-7	-	TGTGCCAGCAGGAAACAGGGGGGGTACGAGCAGTACTTC	CASRKQGGYEQYF
-	TRBV19	TRBJ1-1	-	TGTGCCAGTAGTATTCGGGAGAACACTGAAGCTTTCTTT	CASSIRENTEAFF
TRBD2	TRBV5-8	TRBJ2-1	-	TGTGCCAGCAGGAAGGGACTAGCGGGGGACTATGAGCAGTTCTTC	CASRKGLAGDYEQFF
-	TRBV5-4	TRBJ1-5	once	TGTGCCAGCAGGCCCGGCGGCCGTTATAGCAATCAGCCCCAGCATTTT	CASRPGGRYSNQPQHF
-	TRBV11-2	TRBJ1-1	-	TGTGCCAGCAGCACGGATGCGGGAACTACTGAAGCTTTCTTT	CASSTDAGTTEAFF
-	TRBV6-1	TRBJ2-2	once	TGTGCCAGCAGGAAAGGATGGCCCGGGGAGCTGTTTTTT	CASRKGWPGELFF
-	TRBV14	TRBJ2-4	-	TGTGCCAGCAGCCCCTCTAATGCCAGGCTAGCCAAAAACATTCAGTACTTC	CASSPSNARLAKNIQYF
-	TRBV15	TRBJ2-7	-	TGTGCCACCAGCAGAGATCGCGCTGGGGACGAGCAGTACTTC	CATSRDRAGDEQYF
TRBD2	TRBV7-3	TRBJ2-3	-	TGTGCCAGCAGCTTAAATTCGGCGGCTAGCGGGGCAGATACGCAGTATTTT	CASSLNSAASGADTQYF
-	TRBV30	TRBJ2-7	-	TGTGCCTGGAGTGACTCCTACGAGCAGTACTTC	CAWSDSYEQYF
-	TRBV28	TRBJ1-2	-	TGTGCCAGCAGGGCTCGGGGAGGGGCAGAGGGTGGCTACACCTTC	CASRARGGAEGGYTF
TRBD1	TRBV5-1	TRBJ2-3	-	TGCGCCAGCAGCCAAGGGGACAGGGTCACAGATACGCAGTATTTT	CASSQGDRVTDTQYF
-	TRBV28	TRBJ2-7	-	TGTGCCAGCAGTTCAGGCTCGGAAACCTACGAGCAGTACTTC	CASSSGSETYEQYF
TRBD1	TRBV5-1	TRBJ1-4	-	TGCGCCAGCAGCTTGGTAGGGACAGGGGGCGCGATTGGCGAAAAACTGTTTTTT	CASSLVGTGGAIGEKLFF
-	TRBV5-1	TRBJ2-2	-	TGCGCCAGCAGCTTCACCGGGGACGGGGAGCTGTTTTTT	CASSFTGDGELFF
-	TRBV7-3	TRBJ2-1	-	TGTGCCAGCAGCTTAAGTTCCAGCGGTTACAATGAGCAGTTCTTC	CASSLSSSGYNEQFF
-	TRBV11-2	TRBJ1-3	-	TGTGCCAGCAGCCCGGCTGGAAACACCATATATTTT	CASSPAGNTIYF
-	TRBV27	TRBJ1-2	-	TGTGCCAGCAGTGAAGACCCACCATATGGCTACACCTTC	CASSEDPPYGYTF
-	TRBV12-5	TRBJ1-6	-	TGTGCTAGTGGTTTTACCACCACACAGGGATCAATCTCCTATAATTCACCCCTCCACTTT	CASGFTTTQGSISYNSPLHF
-	TRBV18	TRBJ1-3	-	TGTGCCAGCTCACCAACCGGGCAGACTGGAAACACCATATATTTT	CASSPTGQTGNTIYF
-	TRBV7-9	TRBJ1-1	-	TGTGCCAGCAGCTTAGATTGGTCTGCTGAAGCTTTCTTT	CASSLDWSAEAFF
-	TRBV7-6	TRBJ2-1	once	TGTGCCAGCAGCTTCGGCAGCAGCTCCTACAATGAGCAGTTCTTC	CASSFGSSSYNEQFF
TRBD1	TRBV19	TRBJ1-3	-	TGTGCCAGTAGTAACGACAGGGAGACTGGAAACACCATATATTTT	CASSNDRETGNTIYF
-	TRBV30	TRBJ2-7	few	TGTGCCTGGTCACTCTCCTACGAGCAGTACTTC	CAWSLSYEQYF
-	TRBV19	TRBJ1-1	once	TGTGCCAGTACCCCCGGCCCCAACACTGAAGCTTTCTTT	CASTPGPNTEAFF
-	TRBV10-2	TRBJ2-5	-	TGCGCCAGCGCCCCCGGCAGGGACCCCGTTGAGACCCAGTACTTC	CASAPGRDPVETQYF
-	TRBV7-9	TRBJ1-1	-	TGTGCCAGCAGTGAAGAGGGTGAAGCTTTCTTT	CASSEEGEAFF
TRBD1	TRBV28	TRBJ1-2	few	TGTGCCACCGCGATCCCAGGGGGACTCTATGGCTACACCTTC	CATAIPGGLYGYTF